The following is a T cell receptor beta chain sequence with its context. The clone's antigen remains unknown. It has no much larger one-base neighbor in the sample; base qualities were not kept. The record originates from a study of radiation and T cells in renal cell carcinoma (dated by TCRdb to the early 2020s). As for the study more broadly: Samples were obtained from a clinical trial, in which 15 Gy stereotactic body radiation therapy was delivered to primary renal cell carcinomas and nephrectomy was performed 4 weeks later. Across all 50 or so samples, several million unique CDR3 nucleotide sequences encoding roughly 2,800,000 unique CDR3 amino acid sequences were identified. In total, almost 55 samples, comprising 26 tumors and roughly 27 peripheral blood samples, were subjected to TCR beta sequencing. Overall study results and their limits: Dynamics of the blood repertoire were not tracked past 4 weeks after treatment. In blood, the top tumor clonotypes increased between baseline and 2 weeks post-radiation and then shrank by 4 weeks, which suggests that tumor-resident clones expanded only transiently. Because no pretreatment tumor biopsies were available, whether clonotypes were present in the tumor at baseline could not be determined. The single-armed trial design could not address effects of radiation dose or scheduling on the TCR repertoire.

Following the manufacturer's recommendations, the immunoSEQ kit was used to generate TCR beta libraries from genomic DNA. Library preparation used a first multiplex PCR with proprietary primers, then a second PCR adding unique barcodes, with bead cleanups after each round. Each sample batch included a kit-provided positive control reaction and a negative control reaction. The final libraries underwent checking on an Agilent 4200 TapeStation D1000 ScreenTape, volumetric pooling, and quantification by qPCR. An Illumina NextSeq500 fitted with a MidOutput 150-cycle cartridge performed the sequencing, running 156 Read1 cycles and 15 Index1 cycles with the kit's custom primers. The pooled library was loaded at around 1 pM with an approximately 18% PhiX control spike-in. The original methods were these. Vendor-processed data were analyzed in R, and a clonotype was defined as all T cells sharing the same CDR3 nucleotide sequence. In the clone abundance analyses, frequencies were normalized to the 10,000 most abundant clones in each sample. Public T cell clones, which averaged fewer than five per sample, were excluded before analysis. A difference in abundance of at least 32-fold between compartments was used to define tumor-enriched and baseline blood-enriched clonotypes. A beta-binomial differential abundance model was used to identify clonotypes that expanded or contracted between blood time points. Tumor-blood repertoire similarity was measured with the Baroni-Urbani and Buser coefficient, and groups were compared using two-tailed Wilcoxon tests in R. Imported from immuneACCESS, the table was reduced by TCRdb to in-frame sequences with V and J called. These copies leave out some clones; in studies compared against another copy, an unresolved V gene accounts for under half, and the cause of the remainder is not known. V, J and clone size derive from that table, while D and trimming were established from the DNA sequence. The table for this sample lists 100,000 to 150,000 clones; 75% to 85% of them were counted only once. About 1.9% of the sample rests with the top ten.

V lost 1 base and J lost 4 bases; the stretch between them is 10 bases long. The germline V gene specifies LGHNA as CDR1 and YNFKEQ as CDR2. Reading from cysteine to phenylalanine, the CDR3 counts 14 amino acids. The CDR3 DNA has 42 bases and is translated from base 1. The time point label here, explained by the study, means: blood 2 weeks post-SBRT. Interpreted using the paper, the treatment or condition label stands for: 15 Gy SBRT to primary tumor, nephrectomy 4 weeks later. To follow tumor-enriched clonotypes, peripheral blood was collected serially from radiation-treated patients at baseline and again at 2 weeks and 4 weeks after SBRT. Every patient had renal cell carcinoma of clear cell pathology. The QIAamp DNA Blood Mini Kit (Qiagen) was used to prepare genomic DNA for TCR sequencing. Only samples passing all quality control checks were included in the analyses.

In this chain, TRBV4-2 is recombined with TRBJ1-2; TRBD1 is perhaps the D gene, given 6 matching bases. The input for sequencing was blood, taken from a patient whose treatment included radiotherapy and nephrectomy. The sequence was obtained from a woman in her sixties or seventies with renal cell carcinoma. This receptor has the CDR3 CASSQVGGGYGYTF. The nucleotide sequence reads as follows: TGTGCCAGCAGCCAAGTAGGAGGGGGCTATGGCTACACCTTC.